This T cell receptor beta chain was profiled in a study of technical replicates of blood from a few donors. The CDR3 is 13 residues long. Losses at the gene ends were 4 bases for V and 1 base for J; bases not matched to a gene: 1. CDR1 and CDR2 from the germline V gene are SGHNT and YYREEE (reference sequence). The table came from immunoSEQ multiplex PCR; TCRdb's copy has only in-frame clones and leaves some out. This sample has tens of thousands of clones, with nearly 96% found just once. The TCR was taken from a human donor in good health. Sequenced: T cells isolated from PBMCs. This chain links TRBV5-4 with TRBJ1-1; 7 nucleotides agree with TRBD1. CDR3 amino acids: CASSGDRNTEAFF. CDR3 bases: TGTGCCAGCAGCGGGGACAGGAACACTGAAGCTTTCTTT.